The source of this T cell receptor beta chain is a study of CD8+ T cells in alopecia areata. Notes on the study in general: Whether baseline CD8+ expansion is linked to response remains uncertain, given a single nonresponder. Scalp clonality, along with expanded CD8+ clones among the top 100, was significantly decreased by tofacitinib. Elevated clonality characterized lesional scalp relative to normal scalp, particularly in alopecia totalis/universalis.

Documented treatment: oral pan-JAK inhibitor, 5-10 mg twice daily. Lesional scalp punch biopsies and peripheral blood were collected from alopecia areata patients. The germline V gene encodes CDR1 MNHEY and CDR2 SMNVEV (reference sequence). V dropped 5 bases and J dropped 4 bases, with 12 bases sitting between them. The CDR3 consists of 13 residues. This clone was seen only a few times. What it binds is unknown. RNA was extracted and reverse transcribed into cDNA as the sequencing template. Clones were sequenced by immunoSEQ multiplex PCR, and TCRdb holds only the in-frame ones, with some missing. The repertoire has 87,000 or so clones, 70% to 85% of them found once; the top ten carry 17%.

The sequence came from a human donor with alopecia areata. The chain recombines TRBV27 with TRBJ2-7; D is perhaps TRBD1 or TRBD2 (5 bases each). Sequencing used CD8+ T cells sorted from blood, obtained at week 44, from a patient treated with tofacitinib. The CDR3 loop is CASSPGTLYEQYF. The CDR3 region has the DNA TGTGCCAGCAGTCCCGGGACCCTTTACGAGCAGTACTTC.